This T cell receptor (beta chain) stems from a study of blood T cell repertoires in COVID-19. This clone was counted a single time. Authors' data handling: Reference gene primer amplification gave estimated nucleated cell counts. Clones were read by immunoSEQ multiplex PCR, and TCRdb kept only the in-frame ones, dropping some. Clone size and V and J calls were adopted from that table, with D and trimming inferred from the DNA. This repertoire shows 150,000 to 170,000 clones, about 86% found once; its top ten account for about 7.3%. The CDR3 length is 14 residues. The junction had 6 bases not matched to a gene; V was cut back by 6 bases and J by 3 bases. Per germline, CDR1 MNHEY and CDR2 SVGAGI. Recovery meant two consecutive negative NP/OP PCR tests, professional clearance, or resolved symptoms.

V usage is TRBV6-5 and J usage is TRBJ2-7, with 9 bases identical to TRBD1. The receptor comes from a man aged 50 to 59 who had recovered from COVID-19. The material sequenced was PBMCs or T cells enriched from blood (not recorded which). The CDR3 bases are TGTGCCAGCAGACACGGACAGGGGAGCTACGAGCAGTACTTC. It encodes CASRHGQGSYEQYF.